One and the same sample provided the 15 T cell receptor beta chains below, sequenced in a study of glioma-infiltrating T cells after dendritic cell vaccination. Generated by immunoSEQ multiplex PCR, the TCRdb table keeps only in-frame clones and is missing some. The table lists around 96,000 clones, 70% to 80% of them singletons. The source material was blood, sampled before dendritic cell vaccination. Receptors were obtained from a human donor with glioblastoma.

This chain uses TRBV18 with TRBJ2-2; 10 bases are shared with TRBD1. The germline gives CDR1 KGHSH, CDR2 LQKENI. V dropped 5 bases and J dropped 5; count of bases not matched to a gene: 8. This CDR3 is 16 amino acids long. The CDR3 region has the DNA TGTGCCAGCTCATCATATCCGGGACAGGGGACCGGGGAGCTGTTTTTT. This sequence encodes CASSSYPGQGTGELFF.

The J gene is TRBJ2-7, the V gene TRBV6-1; a possible D gene is TRBD1 (5 bases). The length of the CDR3 is 14 residues. Germline loops: CDR1 MNHNS, CDR2 SASEGT. The germline V and J ends were trimmed by 6 bases and 0 bases, with 12 bases remaining between them. DNA for the CDR3: TGTGCCAGCAGGGAGACAGACGTCTCCTACGAGCAGTACTTC. Encoded protein: CASRETDVSYEQYF.

This clone was detected many times. The genes are TRBV5-1 and TRBJ1-1; TRBD1 matches 11 bases. CDR3 size: 15 residues. V gave up 4 bases and J gave up 4 bases; unmatched junction bases: 6. Germline values: CDR1 SGHRS, CDR2 YFSETQ. CDR3 sequence reads: CASSTGQGAGTEAFF. CDR3 in DNA: TGCGCCAGCAGCACCGGACAGGGGGCAGGCACTGAAGCTTTCTTT.

This sequence joins TRBV28 and TRBJ1-3; D ambiguous. Trimming took 1 base from V and 2 from J, leaving 9 bases between them. The CDR3 has 15 amino acids. Germline CDR1 reads MDHEN; CDR2 reads SYDVKM. This CDR3 reads CASSLYEAPGNTIYF. The DNA for the CDR3 is TGTGCCAGCAGTTTATATGAGGCTCCTGGAAACACCATATATTTT. The variable domain in full, with the rest retrieved from reference TRBV28 and TRBJ1-3, is DVKVTQSSRYLVKRTGEKVFLECVQDMDHENMFWYRQDPGLGLRLIYFSYDVKMKEKGDIPEGYSVSREKKERFSLILESASTNQTSMYLCASSLYEAPGNTIYFGEGSWLTVV.

In its sample, this clone was seen once. The V gene is TRBV19, the J gene TRBJ1-5; D not resolved. Trimming stripped 0 bases from V and 5 bases from J, with 11 bases between. The CDR3 totals 15 residues. CDR1 is LNHDA and CDR2 is SQIVND in the germline V gene (reference sequence). CDR3 residues: CASSIEGVRDQPQHF. In DNA, the CDR3 is TGTGCCAGTAGTATAGAAGGTGTCCGGGATCAGCCCCAGCATTTT.

The chain has TRBV19 and TRBJ1-1; tentatively, D is TRBD1 (6 bases). With 0 bases removed from V and 4 bases from J, the gap between germline ends came to 9 bases. CDR1 LNHDA and CDR2 SQIVND come from the germline V gene (reference sequence). The CDR3 is 14 residues long. DNA for the CDR3: TGTGCCAGTAGTATAGACAGGGGTGGCACTGAAGCTTTCTTT. Translation gives CASSIDRGGTEAFF.

The genes are TRBV2 and TRBJ1-2; 11 bases agree with TRBD1. The CDR3 has 14 residues. V shed 6 bases and J 8 bases; nucleotides not matched to a gene: 8. Germline CDR1 SNHLY, CDR2 FYNNEI. In DNA form, the CDR3 reads TGTGCCAGCAGCGCCGGGACAGGGGGACGCGGCTACACCTTC. It encodes CASSAGTGGRGYTF. Using reference TRBV2 and TRBJ1-2 for the parts outside the CDR3, the full variable domain is EPEVTQTPSHQVTQMGQEVILRCVPISNHLYFYWYRQILGQKVEFLVSFYNNEISEKSEIFDDQFSVERPDGSNFTLKIRSTKLEDSAMYFCASSAGTGGRGYTFGSGTRLTVV.

The chain links TRBV2 to TRBJ2-2; 8 nucleotides match TRBD2. Trimming took 3 bases from V and 7 from J; bases not matched to a gene: 4. The CDR3 totals 14 residues. CDR1 SNHLY and CDR2 FYNNEI come from the germline V gene. CDR3 nucleotide sequence: TGTGCCAGCAGTGATGGACTAGCTAGCGGGGAGCTGTTTTTT. Its translation: CASSDGLASGELFF.

The gene calls are TRBV7-3 and TRBJ2-3, with 10 bases lining up with TRBD2. CDR1 SGHTA and CDR2 FQGTGA come from the germline V gene. J was trimmed by 2 bases and V by 4 bases; bases with no gene match: 9. The CDR3 length is 17 residues. The CDR3 spells CASSSQTSGPYTDTQYF. The CDR3 bases are TGTGCCAGCAGCTCCCAGACTAGCGGGCCGTACACAGATACGCAGTATTTT.

The rearrangement joins TRBV5-1 to TRBJ2-4; 7 positions match TRBD1. The germline CDR1 and CDR2 sequences are SGHRS and YFSETQ. Trimming took 0 bases from V and 3 from J; bases not matched to a gene: 3. CDR3 length: 15 amino acids. The CDR3 protein is CASSLGQGGKNIQYF. The CDR3 DNA follows: TGCGCCAGCAGCTTGGGACAGGGTGGCAAAAACATTCAGTACTTC.

The genes are TRBV6-5 and TRBJ1-1; tentatively, D is TRBD1 (6 bases). This CDR3 is built from 13 residues. V was trimmed by 8 bases and J by 4 bases, leaving 14 bases between them. The germline CDR1 and CDR2 sequences are MNHEY and SVGAGI. In DNA form, the CDR3 reads TGTGCCAGCGGCGGGGGGCTCGGCACTGAAGCTTTCTTT. It is translated as CASGGGLGTEAFF.

The V gene is TRBV6-5, the J gene TRBJ1-6; D remains ambiguous. Per the germline V gene, CDR1 is MNHEY and CDR2 is SVGAGI. Trimming took off 7 bases at V and 5 bases at J, with 15 bases between the two ends. The CDR3 loop spans 15 amino acids. CDR3 nucleotides: TGTGCCAGCAAGGCGATCCCGGGTGATAATTCACCCCTCCACTTT. It codes for CASKAIPGDNSPLHF.

The genes are TRBV6-6 and TRBJ2-2; possibly TRBD2 for D (6 bases). Germline lookup yields CDR1 MNHNY and CDR2 SVGAGI (reference sequence). This CDR3 is built from 13 residues. V was trimmed by 10 bases and J by 4 bases, leaving 13 bases between them. CDR3 region: CATSRGSTGELFF. The CDR3 coding sequence is TGTGCCACCTCACGGGGGTCCACCGGGGAGCTGTTTTTT.

J is TRBJ2-7 and V is TRBV2, with D maybe TRBD1 (5 bases). The germline CDR1 and CDR2 sequences are SNHLY and FYNNEI. CDR3 length: 17 amino acids. Trimming pared 4 bases from V and 7 bases from J, leaving 26 bases between. The CDR3: CASSVQINRTPPGEQYF. The CDR3 DNA is TGTGCCAGCAGTGTACAGATAAACCGGACACCACCCGGGGAGCAGTACTTC.

The V call is TRBV7-2, the J call TRBJ2-3, with D hard to call. V lost 9 bases, J lost 2 bases, and 6 bases lay in between. The V gene's germline CDR1 is SGHTA and CDR2 FQGNSA. The CDR3 is 11 amino acids. CDR3: CARRDTDTQYF. The CDR3 region has the DNA TGTGCCAGGAGAGACACAGATACGCAGTATTTT.